This TCR beta chain was sequenced in a study of beta chain features in type 1 diabetes (dated by TCRdb to 2016 to 2019). Regarding the complete study: Patients and healthy donors did not differ in mean age, gender distribution, total cell number or subset yield. A total of roughly 110 million sorted cells were examined across all samples, and the number of cells per subset was strongly correlated with RNA yield. The study compared the TCRB repertoires of sorted circulating CD4+ T cell subsets in recently diagnosed type 1 diabetes patients with those in matched healthy donors. Regulatory and stem cell-like memory subsets were isolated from only 8 patients and about eight healthy donors, whereas naive and central memory subsets came from all 30 or so donors. Results the study describes overall, beyond this receptor: At VDJ recombination sites, patients with type 1 diabetes made fewer insertions and deleted more nucleotides, a pattern implying thymic rearrangement abnormalities. Naive, central memory and regulatory TCRB repertoires appeared more similar among patients than among healthy donors. Sequencing cDNA rather than genomic DNA could over-represent highly expressing activated cells, although activation and CD3 levels did not differ between groups. Because small numbers of individuals were included in the HLA sub-analyses, any influence of HLA type on TCRB rearrangement was left unresolved. Shorter templates might have been favored by PCR, but patient and control samples were amplified and corrected together, so both groups would have been affected equally by any skew. Type 1 diabetes patients showed a moderate but significant shortening of TCRB CDR3 length in all four CD4+ subsets.

Each donor gave one peripheral blood draw, averaging approximately 0.12 L, which was collected into heparinised tubes. A BD FACSAria II was used to sort naive, central memory, regulatory and stem cell-like memory CD4+ T cells with a panel that included CD45RO, CCR7, CD25, CD127, CD95 and CD27. A purity above 95% was achieved for all sorted populations. PBMCs were separated immediately by Lymphoprep density gradient centrifugation and were stained directly, without being cultured. Samples were stained and sorted in pairs, with one healthy donor and one patient per experiment, so that batch effects were minimized. The entire amount of isolated RNA was reverse transcribed using the High Capacity cDNA Reverse Transcription Kit, so the sequenced TCRB transcripts were expressed ones. Deep immunoSEQ sequencing was applied to naive, central memory and regulatory T cell samples, giving an average of around 3.8 million total reads per sample. After sorted cells were lysed in RLT buffer, RNA was extracted with DNase-treated RNeasy Micro or Mini kits, with the choice depending on cell number. To prevent cross-contamination, each cell subset was processed individually, whereas patient and healthy donor samples were processed jointly. TCRB sequences were amplified from cDNA with the immunoSEQ multiplex PCR, producing 87-bp fragments spanning the CDR3 region. Sequencing of the amplicons was performed on the Illumina HiSeq platform. The authors processed their data as follows. PCR bias was corrected computationally using synthetic template baselines, and reads within Hamming distance 2 were collapsed, with unmergeable singletons discarded. Reads were aligned against IMGT to assign V, D and J genes, CDR3 length and insertions or deletions at six rearrangement sites. Clonotype counts were normalized to sorted cell number within each subset before computing true diversity and Gini coefficients with the tcR R package. The overlap coefficient, calculated on TCRB nucleotide sequences, was used to quantify repertoire sharing. Out-of-frame TCRB sequences from naive cells were analyzed to stand in for the pre-selection repertoire. This immuneACCESS table, as held by TCRdb, lists in-frame sequences with V and J called but not all clones. Of the missing ones, under half trace to an unresolved V gene in checked studies; the others have no known cause. From that table come the V and J calls and clone size; the DNA was used to work out D and trimming. The sample contains about 660,000 clones, around an eighth of them found a single time. Roughly 0.04% of the sample is in the top ten clones.

The CDR3 spans 13 residues, from the cysteine through the phenylalanine. Solely the CDR3 DNA is kept, with 39 bases framed from the first base. From V the trimming removes 0 bases and from J it removes 7 bases, while the gene matches leave 1 base of the junction unaccounted for. From the germline V gene, CDR1 is SGHTA and CDR2 is FQGTGA. In the case of this clone: Its antigen specificity is not known. No clone much larger than this one lies a single base away; base qualities are absent.

The V and J genes are TRBV7-3 and TRBJ2-5, with TRBD2 identical over 8 junction bases. The material sequenced was naive CD4+ T cells from blood. This sample's cell subset or site label indicates: true naive CD4+ T cells. This sequence originates from a man between 18 and 29 years old with type 1 diabetes. The CDR3 in this case is CASSLTGLGTQYF. The sequenced DNA: TGTGCCAGCAGCTTAACGGGACTAGGGACCCAGTACTTC.